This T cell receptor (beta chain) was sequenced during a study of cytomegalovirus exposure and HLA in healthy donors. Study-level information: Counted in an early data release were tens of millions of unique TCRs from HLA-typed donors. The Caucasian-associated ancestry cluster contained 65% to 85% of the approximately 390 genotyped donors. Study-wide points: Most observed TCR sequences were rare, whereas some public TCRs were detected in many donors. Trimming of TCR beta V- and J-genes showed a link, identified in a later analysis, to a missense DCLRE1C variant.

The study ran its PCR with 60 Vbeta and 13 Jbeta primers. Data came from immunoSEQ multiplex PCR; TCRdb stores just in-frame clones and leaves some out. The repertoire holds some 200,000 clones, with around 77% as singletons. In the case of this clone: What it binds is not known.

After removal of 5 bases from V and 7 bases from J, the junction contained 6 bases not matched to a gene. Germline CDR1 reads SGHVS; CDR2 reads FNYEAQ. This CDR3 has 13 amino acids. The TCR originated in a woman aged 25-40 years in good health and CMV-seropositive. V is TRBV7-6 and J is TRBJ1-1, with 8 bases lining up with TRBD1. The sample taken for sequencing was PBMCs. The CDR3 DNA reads TGTGCCAGCAGCCGAGGACAGGGAAGTGAAGCTTTCTTT. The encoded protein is CASSRGQGSEAFF.